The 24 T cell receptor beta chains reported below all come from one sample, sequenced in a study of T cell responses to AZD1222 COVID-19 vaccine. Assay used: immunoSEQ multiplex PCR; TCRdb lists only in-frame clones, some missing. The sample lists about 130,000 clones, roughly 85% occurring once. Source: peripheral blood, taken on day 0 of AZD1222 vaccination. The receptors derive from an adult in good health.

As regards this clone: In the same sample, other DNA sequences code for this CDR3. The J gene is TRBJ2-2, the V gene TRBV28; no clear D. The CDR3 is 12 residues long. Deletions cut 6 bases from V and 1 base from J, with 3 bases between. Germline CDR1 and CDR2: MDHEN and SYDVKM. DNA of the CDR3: TGTGCCAGCAGGCTGAACACCGGGGAGCTGTTTTTT. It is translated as CASRLNTGELFF.

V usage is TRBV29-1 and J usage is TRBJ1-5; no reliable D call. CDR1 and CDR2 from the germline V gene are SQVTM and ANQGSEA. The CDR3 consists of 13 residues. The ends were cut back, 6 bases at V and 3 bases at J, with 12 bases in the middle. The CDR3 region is CSVGQEINQPQHF. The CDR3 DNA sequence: TGCAGCGTGGGTCAGGAAATCAATCAGCCCCAGCATTTT.

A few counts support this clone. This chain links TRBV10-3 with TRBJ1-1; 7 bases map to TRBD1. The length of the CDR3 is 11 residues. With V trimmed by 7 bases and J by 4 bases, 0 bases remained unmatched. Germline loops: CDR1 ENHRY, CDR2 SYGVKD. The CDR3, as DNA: TGTGCCATCAAGGGGGCCACTGAAGCTTTCTTT. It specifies CAIKGATEAFF.

This CDR3 is CASSRYRTSGSTDTQYF. CDR3 DNA sequence: TGTGCCAGCTCACGCTACAGGACTAGCGGGAGCACAGATACGCAGTATTTT. The chain joins TRBV18 to TRBJ2-3, with 11 bases lining up with TRBD2. With 4 bases clipped from V and 0 bases from J, the junction kept 6 bases outside the gene matches. Germline CDR1 and CDR2: KGHSH and LQKENI. The CDR3 spans 17 residues. The whole variable domain, filled in from reference TRBV18 and TRBJ2-3, reads NAGVMQNPRHLVRRRGQEARLRCSPMKGHSHVYWYRQLPEEGLKFMVYLQKENIIDESGMPKERFSAEFPKEGPSILRIQQVVRGDSAAYFCASSRYRTSGSTDTQYFGPGTRLTVL.

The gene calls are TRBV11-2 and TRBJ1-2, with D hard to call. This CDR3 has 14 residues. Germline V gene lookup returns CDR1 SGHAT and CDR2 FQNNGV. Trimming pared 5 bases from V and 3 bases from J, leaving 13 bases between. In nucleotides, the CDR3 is TGTGCCAGCAGCCCTACGCAGGTACACTATGGCTACACCTTC. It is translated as CASSPTQVHYGYTF.

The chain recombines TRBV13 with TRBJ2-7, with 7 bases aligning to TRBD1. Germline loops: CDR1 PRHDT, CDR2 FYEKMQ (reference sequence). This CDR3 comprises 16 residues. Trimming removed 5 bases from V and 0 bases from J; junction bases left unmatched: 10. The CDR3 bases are TGTGCCAGCAGCAGACTGACAGGGCCTTTCTCCTACGAGCAGTACTTC. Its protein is CASSRLTGPFSYEQYF.

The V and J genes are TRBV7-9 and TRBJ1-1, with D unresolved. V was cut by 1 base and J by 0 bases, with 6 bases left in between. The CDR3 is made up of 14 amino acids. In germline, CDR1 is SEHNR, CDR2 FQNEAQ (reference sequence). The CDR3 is CASSLGAVNTEAFF. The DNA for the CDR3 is TGTGCCAGCAGCTTAGGGGCGGTGAACACTGAAGCTTTCTTT. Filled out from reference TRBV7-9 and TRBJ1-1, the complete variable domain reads DTGVSQNPRHKITKRGQNVTFRCDPISEHNRLYWYRQTLGQGPEFLTYFQNEAQLEKSRLLSDRFSAERPKGSFSTLEIQRTEQGDSAMYLCASSLGAVNTEAFFGQGTRLTVV.

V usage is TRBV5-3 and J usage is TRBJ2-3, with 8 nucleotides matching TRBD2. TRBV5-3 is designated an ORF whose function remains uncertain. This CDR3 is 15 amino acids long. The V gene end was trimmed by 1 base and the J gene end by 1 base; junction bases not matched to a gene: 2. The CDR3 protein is CARSLTAGGTDTQYF. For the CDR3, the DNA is TGTGCCAGAAGCTTGACAGCGGGGGGCACAGATACGCAGTATTTT.

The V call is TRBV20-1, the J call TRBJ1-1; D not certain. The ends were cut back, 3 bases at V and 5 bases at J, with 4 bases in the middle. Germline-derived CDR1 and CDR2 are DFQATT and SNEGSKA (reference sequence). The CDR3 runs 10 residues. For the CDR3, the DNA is TGCAGTGCTAGTCGGACTGAAGCTTTCTTT. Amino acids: CSASRTEAFF.

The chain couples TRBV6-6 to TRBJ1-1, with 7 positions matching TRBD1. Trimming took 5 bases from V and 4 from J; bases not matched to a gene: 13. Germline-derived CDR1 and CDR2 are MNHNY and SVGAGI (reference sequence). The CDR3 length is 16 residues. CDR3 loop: CASSTSLGGAVTEAFF. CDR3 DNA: TGTGCCAGCAGTACCTCTTTAGGGGGCGCGGTCACTGAAGCTTTCTTT.

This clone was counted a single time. The CDR3 spells CASSSKYAEPLREAQYF. The DNA of the CDR3 is TGTGCCAGCAGCTCGAAATACGCGGAGCCACTTCGAGAAGCGCAGTATTTT. The chain uses TRBV5-6 and TRBJ2-3; no firm D call. Per germline, CDR1 SGHDT and CDR2 YYEEEE. V lost 3 bases to trimming and J lost 10 bases, with 27 bases between them. CDR3 length: 17 residues.

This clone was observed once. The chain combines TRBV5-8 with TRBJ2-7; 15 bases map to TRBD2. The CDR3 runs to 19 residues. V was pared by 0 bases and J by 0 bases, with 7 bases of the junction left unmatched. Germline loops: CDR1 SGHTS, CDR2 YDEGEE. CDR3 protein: CASSLGTSGRVRSSYEQYF. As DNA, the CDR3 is TGTGCCAGCAGCTTGGGGACTAGCGGGAGGGTCAGGAGCTCCTACGAGCAGTACTTC.

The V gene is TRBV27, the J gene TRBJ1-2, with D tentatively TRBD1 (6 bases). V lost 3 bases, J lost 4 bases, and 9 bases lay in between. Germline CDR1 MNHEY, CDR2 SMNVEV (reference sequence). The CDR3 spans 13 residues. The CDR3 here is CASSFGQIYGYTF. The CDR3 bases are TGTGCCAGCAGTTTTGGACAGATCTATGGCTACACCTTC.

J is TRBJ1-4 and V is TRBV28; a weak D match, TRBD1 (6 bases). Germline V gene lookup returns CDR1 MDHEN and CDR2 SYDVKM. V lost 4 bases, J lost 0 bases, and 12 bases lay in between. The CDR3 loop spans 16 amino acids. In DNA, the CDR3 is TGTGCCAGCAGTTCCGGACAGTTTGCAACTAATGAAAAACTGTTTTTT. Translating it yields CASSSGQFATNEKLFF. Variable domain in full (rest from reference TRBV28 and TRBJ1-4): DVKVTQSSRYLVKRTGEKVFLECVQDMDHENMFWYRQDPGLGLRLIYFSYDVKMKEKGDIPEGYSVSREKKERFSLILESASTNQTSMYLCASSSGQFATNEKLFFGSGTQLSVL.

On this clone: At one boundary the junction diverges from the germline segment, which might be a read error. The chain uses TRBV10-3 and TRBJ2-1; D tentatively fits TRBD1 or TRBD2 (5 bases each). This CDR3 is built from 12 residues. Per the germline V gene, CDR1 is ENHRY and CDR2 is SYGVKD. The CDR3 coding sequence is TGTGCCATCGGGGCAGGGACCACTGAGAAGTTCTTC. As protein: CAIGAGTTEKFF.

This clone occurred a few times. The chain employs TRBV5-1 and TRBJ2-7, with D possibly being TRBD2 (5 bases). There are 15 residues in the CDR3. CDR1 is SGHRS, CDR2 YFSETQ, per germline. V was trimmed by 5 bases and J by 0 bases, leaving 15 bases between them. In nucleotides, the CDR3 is TGCGCCAGCAGATTACGATCTGGGAGCTCCTACGAGCAGTACTTC. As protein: CASRLRSGSSYEQYF.

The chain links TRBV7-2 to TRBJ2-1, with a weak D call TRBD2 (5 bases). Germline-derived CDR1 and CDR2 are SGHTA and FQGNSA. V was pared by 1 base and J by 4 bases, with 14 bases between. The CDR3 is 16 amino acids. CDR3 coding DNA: TGTGCCAGCAGCTTAGATCTGGGAGTAACGTACAATGAGCAGTTCTTC. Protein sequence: CASSLDLGVTYNEQFF.

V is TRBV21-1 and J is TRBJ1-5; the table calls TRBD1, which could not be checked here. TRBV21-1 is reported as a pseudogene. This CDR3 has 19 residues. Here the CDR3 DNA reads TGTGCCAGCAGCAAAGGGGACAGGGGGCAGCCTTATAGCAATCAGCCCCAGCATTTT. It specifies CASSKGDRGQPYSNQPQHF.

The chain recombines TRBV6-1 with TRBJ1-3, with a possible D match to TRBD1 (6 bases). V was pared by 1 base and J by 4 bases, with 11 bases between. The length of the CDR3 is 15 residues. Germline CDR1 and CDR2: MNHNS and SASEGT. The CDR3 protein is CASSEVRGRGNTIYF. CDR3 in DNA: TGTGCCAGCAGTGAAGTCAGGGGAAGAGGAAACACCATATATTTT.

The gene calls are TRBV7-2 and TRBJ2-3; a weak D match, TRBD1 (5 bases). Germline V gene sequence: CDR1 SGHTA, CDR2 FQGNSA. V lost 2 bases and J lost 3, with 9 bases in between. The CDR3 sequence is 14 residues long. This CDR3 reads CASSLPGMTDTQYF. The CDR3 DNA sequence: TGTGCCAGCAGCTTACCAGGGATGACAGATACGCAGTATTTT.

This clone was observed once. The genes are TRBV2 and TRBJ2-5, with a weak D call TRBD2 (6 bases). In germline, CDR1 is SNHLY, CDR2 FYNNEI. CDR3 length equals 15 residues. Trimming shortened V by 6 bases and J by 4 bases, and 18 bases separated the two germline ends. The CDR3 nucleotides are TGTGCCAGCAGCCCTCGGGACTGGGCGGGAGAGACCCAGTACTTC. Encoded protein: CASSPRDWAGETQYF.

The CDR3 nucleotides read TGCGCCAGCAGCCAAGGCCGGCTAGCGGGGACGAACACCGGGGAGCTGTTTTTT. Protein product: CASSQGRLAGTNTGELFF. This chain links TRBV4-1 with TRBJ2-2; 9 nucleotides align to TRBD2. Unmatched junction bases numbered 6, after V lost 1 base and J lost 0 bases. CDR3 length equals 18 residues. Germline CDR1 and CDR2: MGHRA and YSYEKL.

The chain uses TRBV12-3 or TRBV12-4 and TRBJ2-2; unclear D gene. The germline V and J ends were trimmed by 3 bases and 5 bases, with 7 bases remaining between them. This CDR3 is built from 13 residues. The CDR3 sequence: CASSFPKTGELFF. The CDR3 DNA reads TGTGCCAGCAGTTTCCCCAAAACCGGGGAGCTGTTTTTT.

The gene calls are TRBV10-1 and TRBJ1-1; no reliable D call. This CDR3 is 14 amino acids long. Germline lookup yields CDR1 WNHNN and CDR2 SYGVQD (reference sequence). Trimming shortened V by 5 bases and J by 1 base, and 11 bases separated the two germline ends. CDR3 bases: TGCGCCAGCAGTCCTCGGGCCGGGAACACTGAAGCTTTCTTT. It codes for CASSPRAGNTEAFF.